Listed below are T cell receptor beta chains from one sample, sequenced in a study of T cell repertoires in cytomegalovirus infection. TCRdb re-called the reads with MiXCR, one entry per CDR3 protein. Altogether about 740,000 distinct CDR3 sequences are present, roughly a third being singletons, with the ten largest covering about 2.8%. Sequencing was performed on PBMCs. The receptors derive from a human donor in good health (CMV status not recorded). Some clones in this sample may be carry-over from other donors' samples. Both conserved end residues are part of each CDR3. The D gene is left open where the match is weak. Not all rows give a size; the values are once, few, many and, for expanded clones, a class.

J: TRBJ2-7
size: NA
D: TRBD2
V: TRBV5-1
DNA: TGCGCCAGCAGCCGTGGACTAGCGGGAGGTAGGTCTCCCTACGAGCAGTACTTC
CDR3: CASSRGLAGGRSPYEQYF

J: TRBJ1-3
size: many
D: NA
V: TRBV27
DNA: TGTGCCAGCAGTTTGACAGTTTCGGGAAACACCATATATTTT
CDR3: CASSLTVSGNTIYF

J: TRBJ2-5
size: NA
D: NA
V: TRBV28
DNA: TGTGCCAGCAGACAACAACAGGGGACTGGAGAGACCCAGTACTTC
CDR3: CASRQQQGTGETQYF

J: TRBJ2-3
size: few
D: TRBD2
V: TRBV20-1
DNA: TGCAGTGCTAGAGAGGGGCGGGGGAGGACAGATACGCAGTATTTT
CDR3: CSAREGRGRTDTQYF

J: TRBJ2-7
size: few
D: NA
V: TRBV28
DNA: TGTGCCAGCAGTGCAAAACAGTACGAGCAGTACTTC
CDR3: CASSAKQYEQYF

J: TRBJ1-1
size: NA
D: TRBD1
V: TRBV20-1
DNA: TGCAGTGCGCCCCGTCGGACAGGTTTGAACACTGAAGCTTTCTTT
CDR3: CSAPRRTGLNTEAFF

J: TRBJ2-3
size: few
D: NA
V: TRBV11-3
DNA: TGTGCCAGCAGCCAGGGGGGACTACGCACAGATACGCAGTATTTT
CDR3: CASSQGGLRTDTQYF

J: TRBJ1-2
size: NA
D: TRBD1
V: TRBV28
DNA: TGTGCCAGCAGTCTGACAGGGATCCTCGCCGGCTACACCTTC
CDR3: CASSLTGILAGYTF

J: TRBJ2-6
size: many
D: TRBD2
V: TRBV7-2
DNA: TGTGCCAGCAGCCTTACCACGGGACTAGTCGCTGGGGCCAACGTCCTGACTTTC
CDR3: CASSLTTGLVAGANVLTF

J: TRBJ2-5
size: NA
D: NA
V: TRBV29-1
DNA: TGCAGCGTTGGCCCGATCGAGACCCAGTACTTC
CDR3: CSVGPIETQYF

J: TRBJ1-1
size: NA
D: NA
V: TRBV14
DNA: TGTGCCAGCAGCCAAGCCCGCCTTGAAGCTTTCTTT
CDR3: CASSQARLEAFF

J: TRBJ2-7
size: NA
D: NA
V: TRBV7-6
DNA: TGTGCCAGCAGCCACCCGGGGGTAACCTACGAGCAGTACTTC
CDR3: CASSHPGVTYEQYF

J: TRBJ1-3
size: few
D: TRBD1
V: TRBV28
DNA: TGTGCCAGCAGTTTAAGGCAGGGGGCTGGAAACACCATATATTTT
CDR3: CASSLRQGAGNTIYF

J: TRBJ2-5
size: few
D: NA
V: TRBV7-9
DNA: TGTGCCAGCAGCTTAGTCCAAAGCCAGTCCGAGACCCAGTACTTC
CDR3: CASSLVQSQSETQYF

J: TRBJ1-2
size: NA
D: NA
V: TRBV18
DNA: TGTGCCAGCTCCGCGGCAGGGGCGCGAGGCTACACCTTC
CDR3: CASSAAGARGYTF

J: TRBJ1-5
size: NA
D: TRBD1
V: TRBV4-1
DNA: TGTGCCAGCAGCCAAGAGATCAGGACAGGGGGTATCAATCAGCCCCAGCATTTT
CDR3: CASSQEIRTGGINQPQHF

J: TRBJ1-1
size: few
D: NA
V: TRBV12-3/TRBV12-4
DNA: TGTGCCAGCAGTTCGGCCTCCACTGAAGCTTTCTTT
CDR3: CASSSASTEAFF

J: TRBJ1-4
size: NA
D: NA
V: TRBV12-3/TRBV12-4
DNA: TGTGCCAGCAGTTTATCGGGACTAGGGGAAAAACTGTTTTTT
CDR3: CASSLSGLGEKLFF

J: TRBJ2-3
size: few
D: TRBD1
V: TRBV7-9
DNA: TGTGCCAGCACGGGGGACAGGAGCACAGATACGCAGTATTTT
CDR3: CASTGDRSTDTQYF

J: TRBJ1-2
size: NA
D: NA
V: TRBV6-1
DNA: TGTGCCAGCAGTCCGGACCCTAGGGCTGGCAAGGGCTACACCTTC
CDR3: CASSPDPRAGKGYTF

J: TRBJ2-7
size: once
D: TRBD1
V: TRBV27
DNA: TGTGCCAGCAGTTTCAGTACAGGGGAGAGCTCCTACGAGCAGTACTTC
CDR3: CASSFSTGESSYEQYF

J: TRBJ1-5
size: few
D: NA
V: TRBV28
DNA: TGTGCCCCCATATGGACACTTTTTAGCAATCAGCCCCAGCATTTT
CDR3: CAPIWTLFSNQPQHF

J: TRBJ1-1
size: NA
D: NA
V: TRBV6-2/TRBV6-3
DNA: TGTGCCAGCGGATGGACAGCCAACACTGAAGCTTTCTTT
CDR3: CASGWTANTEAFF

J: TRBJ2-6
size: few
D: NA
V: TRBV7-8
DNA: TGTGCCAGCAGCTTAGACCGCTCTGGGGCCAACGTCCTGACTTTC
CDR3: CASSLDRSGANVLTF

J: TRBJ2-1
size: NA
D: NA
V: TRBV6-1
DNA: TGTGCCTCCAAACTCGACCAGGGGAGCTCCTACAATGAGCAGTTCTTC
CDR3: CASKLDQGSSYNEQFF

J: TRBJ1-1
size: NA
D: NA
V: TRBV5-1
DNA: TGCGCCAGCAGCTTGGCTTCGACCAGGAACAGGGACACTGAAGCTTTCTTT
CDR3: CASSLASTRNRDTEAFF

J: TRBJ1-5
size: few
D: NA
V: TRBV6-1
DNA: TGTGCCAGCAAAATCTTTCCTACCGATAGCAATCAGCCCCAGCATTTT
CDR3: CASKIFPTDSNQPQHF

J: TRBJ1-1
size: NA
D: NA
V: TRBV7-8
DNA: TGTGCCAGCAGCTTATTGGTTATAGGGCTTGAAGCTTTCTTT
CDR3: CASSLLVIGLEAFF

J: TRBJ2-7
size: NA
D: TRBD1
V: TRBV29-1
DNA: TGCAGCGTCGCCCCAACGGTACAGGGGGACTACGAGCAGTACTTC
CDR3: CSVAPTVQGDYEQYF

J: TRBJ2-2
size: NA
D: NA
V: TRBV5-1
DNA: TGCGCCAGCAGCTTGAACCCGCCCGGGCGGGCAAGCCACACCGGGGAGCTGTTTTTT
CDR3: CASSLNPPGRASHTGELFF

J: TRBJ2-1
size: NA
D: TRBD2
V: TRBV12-3/TRBV12-4
DNA: TGTGCCAGCAGCCCAACTAGCGGGGGTAGCAATGAGCAGTTCTTC
CDR3: CASSPTSGGSNEQFF

J: TRBJ1-2
size: NA
D: TRBD1
V: TRBV12-3/TRBV12-4
DNA: TGTGCCAGCAGGGGACAGGGAGGACGTGGCTACACCTTC
CDR3: CASRGQGGRGYTF

J: TRBJ2-7
size: few
D: NA
V: TRBV6-1
DNA: TGTGCCAGCAGTGAATCACAGGGGGGGCACTACGAGCAGTACTTC
CDR3: CASSESQGGHYEQYF

J: TRBJ2-7
size: many
D: TRBD2
V: TRBV7-2
DNA: TGTGCCAGCAGATATCGGACTAGCGGGATTTACTACGAGCAGTACTTC
CDR3: CASRYRTSGIYYEQYF

J: TRBJ2-2
size: many
D: NA
V: TRBV28
DNA: TGTGCCAGCAGGGACCGAGGAGGGGGGAATCCCACCGGGGAGCTGTTTTTT
CDR3: CASRDRGGGNPTGELFF

J: TRBJ1-1
size: NA
D: TRBD1
V: TRBV20-1
DNA: TGCAGTGCCGAATTAGGGGGCTCGGGATTCTTT
CDR3: CSAELGGSGFF

J: TRBJ1-6
size: NA
D: NA
V: TRBV5-8
DNA: TGTGCCAGCAGTTACTATTCGAAGAAAAATAATTCACCCCTCCACTTT
CDR3: CASSYYSKKNNSPLHF

J: TRBJ2-1
size: NA
D: NA
V: TRBV28
DNA: TGTACCAGCAGTCGCCGGGACAATCCCTACAATGAGCAGTTCTTC
CDR3: CTSSRRDNPYNEQFF

J: TRBJ1-1
size: NA
D: NA
V: TRBV15
DNA: TGTGCCACCAGCAGAGTAGGATCCCGGACAGTTGACACTGAAGCTTTCTTT
CDR3: CATSRVGSRTVDTEAFF

J: TRBJ2-7
size: NA
D: TRBD2
V: TRBV6-6
DNA: TGCGCCAGCAGTGTCGGGCTAGCGGGAGCCTACGAGCAGTACTTC
CDR3: CASSVGLAGAYEQYF

J: TRBJ1-1
size: NA
D: TRBD1
V: TRBV9
DNA: TGTGCCAGCAGCGTCCAACCACAGGGGGGGACTGAAGCTTTCTTT
CDR3: CASSVQPQGGTEAFF

J: TRBJ2-7
size: few
D: NA
V: TRBV12-3/TRBV12-4
DNA: TGTGCCAGCAGTTCGGGACGGACCTCCTACGAGCAGTACTTC
CDR3: CASSSGRTSYEQYF

J: TRBJ1-2
size: once
D: NA
V: TRBV20-1
DNA: TGCAGTGCTAGTAAGACGGGAGTGTGGGTTTACACCTTC
CDR3: CSASKTGVWVYTF

J: TRBJ2-1
size: many
D: TRBD1
V: TRBV7-2
DNA: TGTGCCAGCAGCTACCCGGGACAGGGGGCTGTTTGGAGCAATGAGCAGTTCTTC
CDR3: CASSYPGQGAVWSNEQFF

J: TRBJ1-1
size: NA
D: NA
V: TRBV6-6
DNA: TGTGCCAGCAGACAAACAGAGCGTTCTGAAGCTTTCTTT
CDR3: CASRQTERSEAFF

J: TRBJ2-1
size: NA
D: TRBD1
V: TRBV13
DNA: TGTGCCAGCAGCTACGGGACAGGGGAGGCGAAATTCACCTACAATGAGCAGTTCTTC
CDR3: CASSYGTGEAKFTYNEQFF

J: TRBJ2-1
size: few
D: TRBD2
V: TRBV20-1
DNA: TGCAGTGCCCACGGGGGGGCTTACAATGAGCAGTTCTTC
CDR3: CSAHGGAYNEQFF

J: TRBJ2-1
size: few
D: NA
V: TRBV2
DNA: TGTGCCATGGGGCTAGCTGTAAATGAGCAGTTCTTC
CDR3: CAMGLAVNEQFF

J: TRBJ2-3
size: NA
D: NA
V: TRBV4-2
DNA: TGTGCCAGCAGCCAAGCGCGGGATCGAGATACGCAGTATTTT
CDR3: CASSQARDRDTQYF

J: TRBJ2-5
size: few
D: TRBD2
V: TRBV4-2
DNA: TGTGCCAGCAGCCAAGGACTAGCGGAAGAGACCCAGTACTTC
CDR3: CASSQGLAEETQYF

J: TRBJ1-4
size: few
D: NA
V: TRBV7-9
DNA: TGTGCCAGCAGCCGAGGGGATACTAATGAAAAACTGTTTTTT
CDR3: CASSRGDTNEKLFF

J: TRBJ2-7
size: NA
D: TRBD2
V: TRBV7-6
DNA: TGTGACAGCAGCTTAGGGACTAGCGGGCGGTACGAGCAGTACTTC
CDR3: CDSSLGTSGRYEQYF

J: TRBJ1-4
size: NA
D: NA
V: TRBV7-4
DNA: TGTGCCAGCAGGCTTAAAATTAGGGACCCAGTTAATGAAAAACTGTTTTTT
CDR3: CASRLKIRDPVNEKLFF

J: TRBJ1-1
size: NA
D: NA
V: TRBV28
DNA: TGTGCCAGCAGACTAAACCCGGGACATTTGAACACTGAAGCTTTCTTT
CDR3: CASRLNPGHLNTEAFF

J: TRBJ1-5
size: once
D: NA
V: TRBV2
DNA: TGTGCCAGCAGTGAATCGACGAATCAGCCCCAGCATTTT
CDR3: CASSESTNQPQHF

J: TRBJ2-7
size: many
D: TRBD1
V: TRBV28
DNA: TGTGCCAGCACCTCCGGGGGGGGGACAGGGGTTAGGGAGCAGTACTTC
CDR3: CASTSGGGTGVREQYF

J: TRBJ2-7
size: NA
D: NA
V: TRBV5-1
DNA: TGCGCCAGCAGCTTCGGGGATACCGGCTACGAGCAGTACTTC
CDR3: CASSFGDTGYEQYF